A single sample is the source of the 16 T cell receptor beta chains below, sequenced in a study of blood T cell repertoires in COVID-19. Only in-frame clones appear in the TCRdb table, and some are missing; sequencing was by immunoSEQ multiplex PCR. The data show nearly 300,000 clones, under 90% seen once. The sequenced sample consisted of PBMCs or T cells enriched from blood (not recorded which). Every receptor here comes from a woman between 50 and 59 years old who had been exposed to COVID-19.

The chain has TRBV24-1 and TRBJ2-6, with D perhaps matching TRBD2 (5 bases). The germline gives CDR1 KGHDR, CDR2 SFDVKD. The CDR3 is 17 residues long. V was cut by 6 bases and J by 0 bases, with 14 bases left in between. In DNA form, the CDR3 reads TGTGCCACCAGTTCCCGGGAAGCGATCTCTGGGGCCAACGTCCTGACTTTC. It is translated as CATSSREAISGANVLTF.

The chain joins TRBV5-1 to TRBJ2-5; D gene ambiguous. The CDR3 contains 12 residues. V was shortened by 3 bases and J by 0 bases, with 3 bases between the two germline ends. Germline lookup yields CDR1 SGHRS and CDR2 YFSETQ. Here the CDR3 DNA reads TGCGCCAGCAGCTCAAACCAAGAGACCCAGTACTTC. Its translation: CASSSNQETQYF.

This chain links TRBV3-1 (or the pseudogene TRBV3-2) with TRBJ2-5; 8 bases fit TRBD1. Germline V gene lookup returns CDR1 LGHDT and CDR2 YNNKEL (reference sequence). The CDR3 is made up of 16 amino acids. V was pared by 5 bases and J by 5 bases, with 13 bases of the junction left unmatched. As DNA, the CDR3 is TGTGCCAGCAGCTACCAACCCGGACAGGGCGCGGAGACCCAGTACTTC. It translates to CASSYQPGQGAETQYF.

In nucleotides, the CDR3 is TGTGCCAGCGGGGGGACGCGGAACATTCAGTACTTC. It encodes CASGGTRNIQYF. This chain connects TRBV28 to TRBJ2-4, with D perhaps matching TRBD2 (6 bases). With 8 bases removed from V and 7 bases from J, the gap between germline ends came to 12 bases. Per the germline V gene, CDR1 is MDHEN and CDR2 is SYDVKM. CDR3 length: 12 amino acids.

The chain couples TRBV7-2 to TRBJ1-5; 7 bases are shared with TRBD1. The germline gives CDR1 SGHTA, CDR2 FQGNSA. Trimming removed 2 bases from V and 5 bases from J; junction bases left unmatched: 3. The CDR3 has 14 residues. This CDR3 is CASSLSTGDQPQHF. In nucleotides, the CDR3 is TGTGCCAGCAGCTTATCTACAGGGGATCAGCCCCAGCATTTT.

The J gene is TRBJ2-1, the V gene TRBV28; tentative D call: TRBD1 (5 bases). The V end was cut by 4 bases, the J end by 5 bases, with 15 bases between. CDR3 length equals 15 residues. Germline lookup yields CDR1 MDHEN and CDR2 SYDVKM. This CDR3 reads CASSSLGADNNEQFF. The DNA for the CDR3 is TGTGCCAGCAGTTCCCTTGGGGCAGATAACAATGAGCAGTTCTTC.

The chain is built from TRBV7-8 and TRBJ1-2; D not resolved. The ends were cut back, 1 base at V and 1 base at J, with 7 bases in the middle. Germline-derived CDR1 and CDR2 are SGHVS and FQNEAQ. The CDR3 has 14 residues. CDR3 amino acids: CASSLVTGNYGYTF. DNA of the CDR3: TGTGCCAGCAGCTTAGTTACGGGTAACTATGGCTACACCTTC.

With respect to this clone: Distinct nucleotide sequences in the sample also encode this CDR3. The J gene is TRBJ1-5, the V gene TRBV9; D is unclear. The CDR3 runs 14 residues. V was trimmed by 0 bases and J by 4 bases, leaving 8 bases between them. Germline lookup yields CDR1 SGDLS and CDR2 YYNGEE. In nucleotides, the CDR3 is TGTGCCAGCAGCGTAGATGGAGCGAATCAGCCCCAGCATTTT. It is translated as CASSVDGANQPQHF.

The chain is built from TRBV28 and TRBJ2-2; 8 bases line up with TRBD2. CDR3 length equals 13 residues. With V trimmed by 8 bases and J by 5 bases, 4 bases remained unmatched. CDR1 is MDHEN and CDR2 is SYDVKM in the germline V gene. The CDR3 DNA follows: TGTGCCAGCCGAGCGGGGGTGACCGGGGAGCTGTTTTTT. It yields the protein CASRAGVTGELFF.

The CDR3, as DNA: TGTGCCAGCAGTCCCCGGGAGGGCCGGCATCAGCCCCAGCATTTT. Protein sequence: CASSPREGRHQPQHF. The chain is built from TRBV27 and TRBJ1-5; D gene unclear. This CDR3 region has 15 residues. The germline V gene has CDR1 MNHEY and CDR2 SMNVEV (reference sequence). V dropped 5 bases and J dropped 5 bases, with 16 bases sitting between them.

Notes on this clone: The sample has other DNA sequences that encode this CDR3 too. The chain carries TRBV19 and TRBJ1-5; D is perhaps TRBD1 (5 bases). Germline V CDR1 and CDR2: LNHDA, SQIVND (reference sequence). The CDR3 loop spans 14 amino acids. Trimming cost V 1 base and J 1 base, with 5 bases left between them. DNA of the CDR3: TGTGCCAGTAGTATAGCAGGGAGCAATCAGCCCCAGCATTTT. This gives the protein CASSIAGSNQPQHF.

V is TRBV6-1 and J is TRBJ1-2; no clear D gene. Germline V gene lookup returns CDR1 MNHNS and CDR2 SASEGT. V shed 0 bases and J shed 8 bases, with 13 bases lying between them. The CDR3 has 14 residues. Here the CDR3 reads CASSEALSVEGYTF. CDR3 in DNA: TGTGCCAGCAGTGAAGCGCTGAGTGTGGAGGGCTACACCTTC.

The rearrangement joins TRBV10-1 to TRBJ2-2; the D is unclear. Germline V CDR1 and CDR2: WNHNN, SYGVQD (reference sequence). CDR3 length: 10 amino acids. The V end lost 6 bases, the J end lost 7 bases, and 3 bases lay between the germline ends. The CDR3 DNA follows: TGCGCCAGCAGCCACGGGGAGCTGTTTTTT. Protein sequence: CASSHGELFF.

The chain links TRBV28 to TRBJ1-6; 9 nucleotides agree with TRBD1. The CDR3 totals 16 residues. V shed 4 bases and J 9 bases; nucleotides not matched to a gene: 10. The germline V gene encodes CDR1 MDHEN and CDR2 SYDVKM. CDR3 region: CASSSILRDRVSPLHF. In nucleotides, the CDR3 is TGTGCCAGCAGTTCGATCCTCCGGGACAGGGTTTCACCCCTCCACTTT.

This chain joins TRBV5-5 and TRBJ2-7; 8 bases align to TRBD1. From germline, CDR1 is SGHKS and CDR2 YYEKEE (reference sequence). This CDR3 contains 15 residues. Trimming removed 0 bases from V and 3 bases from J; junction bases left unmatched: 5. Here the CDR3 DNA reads TGTGCCAGCAGCTTGGATCAGGGGGCGAGCTACGAGCAGTACTTC. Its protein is CASSLDQGASYEQYF.

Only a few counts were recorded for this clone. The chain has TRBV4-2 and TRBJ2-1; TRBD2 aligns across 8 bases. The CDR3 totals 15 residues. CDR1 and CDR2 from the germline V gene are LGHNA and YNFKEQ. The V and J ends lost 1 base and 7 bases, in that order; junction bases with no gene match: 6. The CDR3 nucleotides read TGTGCCAGCAGCCAAGCGGGACTAGGGAGTAATGAGCAGTTCTTC. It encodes CASSQAGLGSNEQFF.